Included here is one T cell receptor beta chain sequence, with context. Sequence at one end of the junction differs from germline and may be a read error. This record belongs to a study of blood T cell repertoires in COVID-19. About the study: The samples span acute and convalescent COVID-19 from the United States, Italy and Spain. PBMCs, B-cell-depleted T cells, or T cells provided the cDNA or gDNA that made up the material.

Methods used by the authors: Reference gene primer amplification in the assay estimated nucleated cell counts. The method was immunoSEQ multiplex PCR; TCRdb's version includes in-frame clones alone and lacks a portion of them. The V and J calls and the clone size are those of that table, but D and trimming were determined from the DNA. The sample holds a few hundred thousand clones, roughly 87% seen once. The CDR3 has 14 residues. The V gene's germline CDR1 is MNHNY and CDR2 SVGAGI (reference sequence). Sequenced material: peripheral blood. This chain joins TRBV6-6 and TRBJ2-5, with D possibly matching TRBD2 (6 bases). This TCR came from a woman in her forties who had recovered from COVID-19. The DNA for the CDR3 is TGTGCCAGCACCTCTGGAGGGTGGCAAGAGCCCCAGTACTTC. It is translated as CASTSGGWQEPQYF.